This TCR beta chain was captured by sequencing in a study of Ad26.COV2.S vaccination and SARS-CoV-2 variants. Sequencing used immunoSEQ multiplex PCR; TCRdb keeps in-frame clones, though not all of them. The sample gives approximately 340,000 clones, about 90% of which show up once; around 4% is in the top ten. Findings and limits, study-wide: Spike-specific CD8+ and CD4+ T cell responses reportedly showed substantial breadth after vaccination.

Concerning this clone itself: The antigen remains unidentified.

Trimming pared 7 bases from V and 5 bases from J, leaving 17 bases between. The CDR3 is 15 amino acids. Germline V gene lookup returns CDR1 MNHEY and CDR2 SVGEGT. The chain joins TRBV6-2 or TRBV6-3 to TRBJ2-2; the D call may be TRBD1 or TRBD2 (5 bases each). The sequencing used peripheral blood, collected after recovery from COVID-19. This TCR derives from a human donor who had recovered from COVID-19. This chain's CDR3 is CASIPPSGQTGELFF. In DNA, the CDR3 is TGTGCCAGCATCCCCCCGTCGGGGCAAACCGGGGAGCTGTTTTTT.